The present entry profiles one TCR beta chain with its context. This specimen comes from a study of CD8 T cells in ankylosing spondylitis. TCRdb re-called the 5' RACE reads with MiXCR, one entry per CDR3 protein. In the table there are about 240,000 distinct CDR3 sequences, around 7.8% of which are singletons. Per germline, CDR1 MNHEY and CDR2 SVGEGT. Trimming cost V 6 bases and J 0 bases, with 12 bases left between them. The CDR3 is made up of 14 amino acids. The chain combines TRBV6-2 or TRBV6-3 with TRBJ2-7; no definite D call. This clonotype was sampled from a male donor with ankylosing spondylitis or in good health (not recorded which). The sequenced material came from blood, either unsorted or a sorted T cell fraction (not recorded which). The CDR3 bases are TGTGCCAGCAGGAAGGACCCGAGCTCCTACGAGCAGTACTTC. Encoded protein: CASRKDPSSYEQYF.